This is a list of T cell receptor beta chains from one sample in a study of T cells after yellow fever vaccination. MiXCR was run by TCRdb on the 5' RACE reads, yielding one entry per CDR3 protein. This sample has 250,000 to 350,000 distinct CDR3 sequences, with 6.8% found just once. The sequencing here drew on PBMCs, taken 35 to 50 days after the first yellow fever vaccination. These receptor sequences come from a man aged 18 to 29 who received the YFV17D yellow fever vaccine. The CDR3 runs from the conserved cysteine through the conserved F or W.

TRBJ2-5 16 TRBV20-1 CSAPGGMGLYQETQYF
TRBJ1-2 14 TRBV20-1 CSAGDRGVGYGYTF
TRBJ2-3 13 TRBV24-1 CATSDFPTDTQYF
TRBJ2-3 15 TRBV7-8 CASSPGTSGGNTQYF
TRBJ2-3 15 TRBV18 CASSPAAVSTDTQYF
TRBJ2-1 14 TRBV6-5 CASSLGGDGNEQFF
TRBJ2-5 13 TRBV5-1 CASSLMGLETQYF
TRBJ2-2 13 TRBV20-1 CSARDRTGGELFF
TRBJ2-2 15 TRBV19 CASSIQTGSVGELFF
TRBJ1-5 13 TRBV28 CASSLFGDQPQHF
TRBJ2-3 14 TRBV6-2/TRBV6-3 CASSYSTPLDTQYF
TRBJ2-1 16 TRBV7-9 CASSLGRTGPCNEQFF
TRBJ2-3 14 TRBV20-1 CCAYRDTTTDTQYF
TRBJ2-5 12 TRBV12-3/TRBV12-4 CASSSALETQYF
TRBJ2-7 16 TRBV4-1 CASSQMGGVNGYEQYF
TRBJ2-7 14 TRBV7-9 CASSLFSGEYEQYF
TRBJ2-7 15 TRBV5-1 CASSSQHGTSHEQYF
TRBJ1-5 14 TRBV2 CASTGIQYDQPQHF
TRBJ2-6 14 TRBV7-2 CAAHGLSGANVLTF
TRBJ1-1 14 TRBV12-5 CASGLLGGEAEAFF
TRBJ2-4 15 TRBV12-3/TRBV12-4 CASSRRTSFKNIQYF
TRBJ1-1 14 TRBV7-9 CASSSRGIGTEAFF
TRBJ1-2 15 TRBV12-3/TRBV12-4 CASSLSPTDNYGYTF
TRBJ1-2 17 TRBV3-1 CASSQETGGGGNYGYTF
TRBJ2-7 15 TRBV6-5 CASSYSDREFYEQYF
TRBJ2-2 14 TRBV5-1 CASSPPTYTGELFF
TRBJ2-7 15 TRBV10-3 CAITQGEQGRSEQYF
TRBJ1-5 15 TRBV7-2 CASSWIQGLGHPQHF
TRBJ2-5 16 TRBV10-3 CAISEPYLAGKETQYF
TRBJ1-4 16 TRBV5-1 CASSLMSSQGDEKLFF
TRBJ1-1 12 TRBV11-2 CASSPGGQRAFF
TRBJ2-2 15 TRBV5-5 CASRRQGAATGELFF
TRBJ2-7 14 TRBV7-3 CASSPIAGSYEQYF
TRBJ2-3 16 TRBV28 CASSPQLAGSSDTQYF
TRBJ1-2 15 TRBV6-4 CASSPTGTANYGYTF
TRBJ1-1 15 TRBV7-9 CASSSRGGRWTEAFF
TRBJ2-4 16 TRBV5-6 CASSGARERAKNIQYF
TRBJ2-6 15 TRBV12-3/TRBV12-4 CASTPGGAGANVLTF
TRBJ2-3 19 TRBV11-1 CASSSMTGTVTFSTDTQYF
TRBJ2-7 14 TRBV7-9 CASSLWGSPYEQYF
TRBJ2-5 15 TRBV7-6 CASSSSGSPFETQYF
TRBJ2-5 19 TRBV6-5 CASSYSRLRRTGRVETQYF
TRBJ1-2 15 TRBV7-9 CASSLQGAPNYGYTF
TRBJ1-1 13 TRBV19 CASSISEGARSLF
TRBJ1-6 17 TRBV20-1 CSARSTGPGSYNSPLHF
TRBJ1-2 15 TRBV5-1 CASSLEAGPNYGYTF
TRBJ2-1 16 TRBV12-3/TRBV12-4 CASSLGRAAAQDEQFF
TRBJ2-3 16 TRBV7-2 CASSPRTGFRTDTQYF
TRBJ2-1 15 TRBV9 CASSGWGVSYNEQFF
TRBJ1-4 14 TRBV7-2 CASSPGPNGEKLFF
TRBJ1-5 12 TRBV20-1 CSASMSNQPQHF
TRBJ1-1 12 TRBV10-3 CATTASNTEAFF
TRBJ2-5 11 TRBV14 CASSLAGTQYF
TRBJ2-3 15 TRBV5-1 CASSGGQGAGDTQYF
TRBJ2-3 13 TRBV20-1 CSQAGVGTDTQYF
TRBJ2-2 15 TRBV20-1 CSARGVGLYTGELFF
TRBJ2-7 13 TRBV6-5 CASSYGGAAEQYF
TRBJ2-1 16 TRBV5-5 CASSLVSLGDNNEQFF
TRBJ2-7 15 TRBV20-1 CSAPRTSGGGYEQYF
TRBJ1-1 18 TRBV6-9 CASSYSQGQGISNTEAFF